The subject of this entry is one TCR beta chain. Per the authors' pipeline: Quantification of nucleated cells was approximated via reference gene primer amplification. This table comes from immunoSEQ multiplex PCR, and its TCRdb copy is limited to in-frame clones, with some not included. V, J and clone size are those of that table, while D and trimming were read from the DNA. This table holds a few hundred thousand clones, around 92% found once. These data belong to a study of blood T cell repertoires in COVID-19. Across the whole study: Sample material is recorded as cDNA or gDNA derived from T cells, B-cell-depleted T cells, or PBMCs.

This CDR3 comprises 14 residues. Germline CDR1 reads SGHVS; CDR2 reads FQNEAQ. V lost 5 bases and J lost 1, with 11 bases in between. Seattle patient enrollment occurred during active infection, with longitudinal follow-up thereafter. The origin of this receptor is a young woman with COVID-19, enrolled during active disease. The sample comprised peripheral blood. V gene TRBV7-8 combines with J gene TRBJ2-5; TRBD1 might be the D (6 bases). In DNA form, the CDR3 reads TGTGCCAGCAGCCAAAGACAGGTCCAAGAGACCCAGTACTTC. Protein sequence: CASSQRQVQETQYF.